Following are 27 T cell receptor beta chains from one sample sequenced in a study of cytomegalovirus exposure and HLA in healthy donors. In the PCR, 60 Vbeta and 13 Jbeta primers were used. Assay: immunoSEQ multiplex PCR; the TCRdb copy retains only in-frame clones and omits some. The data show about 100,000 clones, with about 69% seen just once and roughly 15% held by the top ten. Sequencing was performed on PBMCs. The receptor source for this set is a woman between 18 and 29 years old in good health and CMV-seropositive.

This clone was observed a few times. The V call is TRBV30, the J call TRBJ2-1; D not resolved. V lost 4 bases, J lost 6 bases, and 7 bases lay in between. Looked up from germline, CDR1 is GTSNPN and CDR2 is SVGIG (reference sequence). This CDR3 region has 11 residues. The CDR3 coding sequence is TGTGCCTGGACCCTCAGCAATGAGCAGTTCTTC. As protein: CAWTLSNEQFF.

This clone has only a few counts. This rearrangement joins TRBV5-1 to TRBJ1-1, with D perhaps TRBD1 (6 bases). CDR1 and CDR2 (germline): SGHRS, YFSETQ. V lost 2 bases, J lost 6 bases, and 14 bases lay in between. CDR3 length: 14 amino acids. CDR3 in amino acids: CASSFREGVAEAFF. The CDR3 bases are TGCGCCAGCAGCTTTCGGGAGGGGGTCGCTGAAGCTTTCTTT.

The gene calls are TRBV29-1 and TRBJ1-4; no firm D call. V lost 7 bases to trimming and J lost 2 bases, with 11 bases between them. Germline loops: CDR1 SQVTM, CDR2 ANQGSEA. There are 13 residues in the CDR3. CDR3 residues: CSGRAATNEKLFF. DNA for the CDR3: TGCAGCGGGCGGGCGGCCACTAATGAAAAACTGTTTTTT.

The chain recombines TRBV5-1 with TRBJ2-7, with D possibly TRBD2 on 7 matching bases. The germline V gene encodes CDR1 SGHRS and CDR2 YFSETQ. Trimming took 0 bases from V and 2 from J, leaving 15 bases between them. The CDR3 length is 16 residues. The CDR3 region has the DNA TGCGCCAGCAGCTTGGTTGTCGGGGGGCCCACCTACGAGCAGTACTTC. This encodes CASSLVVGGPTYEQYF.

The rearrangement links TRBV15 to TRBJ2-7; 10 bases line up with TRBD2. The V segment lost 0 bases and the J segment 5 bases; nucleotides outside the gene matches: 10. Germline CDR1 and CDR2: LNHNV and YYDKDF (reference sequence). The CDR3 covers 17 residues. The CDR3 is CATSRDRRLAGDNEQYF. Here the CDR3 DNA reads TGTGCCACCAGCAGAGATCGCCGACTAGCGGGTGACAACGAGCAGTACTTC.

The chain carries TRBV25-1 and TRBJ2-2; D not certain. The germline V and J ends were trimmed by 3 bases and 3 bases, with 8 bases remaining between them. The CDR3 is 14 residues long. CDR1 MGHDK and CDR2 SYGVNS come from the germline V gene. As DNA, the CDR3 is TGTGCCAGCAGTGATAACAGCTACACCGGGGAGCTGTTTTTT. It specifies CASSDNSYTGELFF.

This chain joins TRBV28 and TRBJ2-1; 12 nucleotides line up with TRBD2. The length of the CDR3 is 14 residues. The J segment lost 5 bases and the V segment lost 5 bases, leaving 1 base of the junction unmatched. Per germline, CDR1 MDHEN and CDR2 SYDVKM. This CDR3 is CASSLAGGDNEQFF. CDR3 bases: TGTGCCAGCAGTCTAGCGGGAGGGGACAATGAGCAGTTCTTC.

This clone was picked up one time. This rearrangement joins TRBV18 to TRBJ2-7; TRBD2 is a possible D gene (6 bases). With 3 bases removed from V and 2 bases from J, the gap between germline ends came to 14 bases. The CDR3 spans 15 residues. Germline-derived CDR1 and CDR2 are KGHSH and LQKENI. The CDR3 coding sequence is TGTGCCAGCTCACCGCTGGAGGGTGGCCCCTACGAGCAGTACTTC. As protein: CASSPLEGGPYEQYF.

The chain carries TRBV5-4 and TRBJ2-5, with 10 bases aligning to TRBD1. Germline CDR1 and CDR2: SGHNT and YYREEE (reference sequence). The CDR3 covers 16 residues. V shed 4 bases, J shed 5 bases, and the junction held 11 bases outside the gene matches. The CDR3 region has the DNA TGTGCCAGCAGCGAACCCAAGACAGGGGGCGGGGAGACCCAGTACTTC. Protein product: CASSEPKTGGGETQYF.

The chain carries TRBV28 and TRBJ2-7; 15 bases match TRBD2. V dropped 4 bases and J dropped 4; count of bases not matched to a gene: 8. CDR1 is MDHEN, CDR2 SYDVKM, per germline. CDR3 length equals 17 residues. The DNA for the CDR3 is TGTGCCAGCAGTTCCCCGGGACTAGCGGGAGGTTCTTACGAGCAGTACTTC. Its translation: CASSSPGLAGGSYEQYF.

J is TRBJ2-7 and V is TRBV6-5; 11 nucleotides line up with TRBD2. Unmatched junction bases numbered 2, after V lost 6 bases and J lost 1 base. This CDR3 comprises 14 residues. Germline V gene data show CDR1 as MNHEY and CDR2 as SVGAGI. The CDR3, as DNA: TGTGCCAGCAGCCCTAGCGGGAGGTCCTACGAGCAGTACTTC. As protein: CASSPSGRSYEQYF.

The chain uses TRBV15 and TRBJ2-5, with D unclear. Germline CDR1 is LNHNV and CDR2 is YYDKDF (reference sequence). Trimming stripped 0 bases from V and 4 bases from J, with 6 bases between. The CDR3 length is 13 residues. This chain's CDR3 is CATSREAGETQYF. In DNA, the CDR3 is TGTGCCACCAGCAGAGAGGCAGGAGAGACCCAGTACTTC.

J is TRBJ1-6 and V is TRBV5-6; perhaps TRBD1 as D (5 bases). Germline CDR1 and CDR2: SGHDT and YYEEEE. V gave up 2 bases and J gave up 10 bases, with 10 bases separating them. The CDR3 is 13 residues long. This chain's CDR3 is CASSFGGGSPLHF. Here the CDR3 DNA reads TGTGCCAGCAGCTTTGGGGGGGGGTCACCCCTCCACTTT.

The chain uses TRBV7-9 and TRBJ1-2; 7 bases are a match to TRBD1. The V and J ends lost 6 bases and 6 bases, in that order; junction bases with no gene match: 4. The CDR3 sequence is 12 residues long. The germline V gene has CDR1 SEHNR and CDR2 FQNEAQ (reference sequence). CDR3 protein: CASSATGNGYTF. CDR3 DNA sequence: TGTGCCAGCAGTGCGACAGGGAATGGCTACACCTTC.

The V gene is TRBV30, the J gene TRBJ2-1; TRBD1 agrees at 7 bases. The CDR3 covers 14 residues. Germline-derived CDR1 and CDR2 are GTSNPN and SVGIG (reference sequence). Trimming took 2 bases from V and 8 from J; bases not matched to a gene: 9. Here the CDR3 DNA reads TGTGCCTGGAGTCGGGACAGCCTCTTCCATGAGCAGTTCTTC. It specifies CAWSRDSLFHEQFF. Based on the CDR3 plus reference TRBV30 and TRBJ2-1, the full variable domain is SQTIHQWPATLVQPVGSPLSLECTVEGTSNPNLYWYRQAAGRGLQLLFYSVGIGQISSEVPQNLSASRPQDRQFILSSKKLLLSDSGFYLCAWSRDSLFHEQFFGPGTRLTVL.

As DNA, the CDR3 is TGTGCCAGCAGCACTAGGACAGGGAAAACTGAAGCTTTCTTT. It yields the protein CASSTRTGKTEAFF. The chain uses TRBV7-2 and TRBJ1-1; TRBD1 matches at 8 bases. Germline V lookup: CDR1 SGHTA, CDR2 FQGNSA. Trimming removed 5 bases from V and 5 bases from J; junction bases left unmatched: 7. The CDR3 is made up of 14 amino acids. Using reference TRBV7-2 and TRBJ1-1 for the parts outside the CDR3, the full variable domain is GAGVSQSPSNKVTEKGKDVELRCDPISGHTALYWYRQSLGQGLEFLIYFQGNSAPDKSGLPSDRFSAERTGGSVSTLTIQRTQQEDSAVYLCASSTRTGKTEAFFGQGTRLTVV.

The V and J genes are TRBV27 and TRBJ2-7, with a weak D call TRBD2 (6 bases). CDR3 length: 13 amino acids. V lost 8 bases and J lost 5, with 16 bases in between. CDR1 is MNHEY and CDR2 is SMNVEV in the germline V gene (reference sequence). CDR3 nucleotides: TGTGCCAGCTCCCCCGGGCGGGGCAACGAGCAGTACTTC. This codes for CASSPGRGNEQYF.

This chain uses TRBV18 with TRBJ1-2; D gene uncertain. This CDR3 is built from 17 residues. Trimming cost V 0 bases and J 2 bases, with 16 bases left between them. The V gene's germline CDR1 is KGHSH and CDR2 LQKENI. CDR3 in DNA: TGTGCCAGCTCACCACCGAGGTTAAAGCCCGAAAACTATGGCTACACCTTC. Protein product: CASSPPRLKPENYGYTF.

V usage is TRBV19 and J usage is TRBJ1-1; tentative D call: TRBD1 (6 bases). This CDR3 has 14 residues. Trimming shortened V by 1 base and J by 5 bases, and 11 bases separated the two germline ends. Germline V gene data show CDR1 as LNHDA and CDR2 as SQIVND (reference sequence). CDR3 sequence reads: CASSIVGGGTEAFF. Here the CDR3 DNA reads TGTGCCAGTAGTATAGTAGGGGGGGGGACTGAAGCTTTCTTT. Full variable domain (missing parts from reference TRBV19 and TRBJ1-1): DGGITQSPKYLFRKEGQNVTLSCEQNLNHDAMYWYRQDPGQGLRLIYYSQIVNDFQKGDIAEGYSVSREKKESFPLTVTSAQKNPTAFYLCASSIVGGGTEAFFGQGTRLTVV.

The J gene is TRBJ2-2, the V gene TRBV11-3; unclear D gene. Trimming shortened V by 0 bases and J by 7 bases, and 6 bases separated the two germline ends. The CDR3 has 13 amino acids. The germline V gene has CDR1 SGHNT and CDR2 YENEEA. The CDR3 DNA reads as TGTGCCAGCAGCTTAGATTCAGGCGGGGAGCTGTTTTTT. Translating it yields CASSLDSGGELFF.

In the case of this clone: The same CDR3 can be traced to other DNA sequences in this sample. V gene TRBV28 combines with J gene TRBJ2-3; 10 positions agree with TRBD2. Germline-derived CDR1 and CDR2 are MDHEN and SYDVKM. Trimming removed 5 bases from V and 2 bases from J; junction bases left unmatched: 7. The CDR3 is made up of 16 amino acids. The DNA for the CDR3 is TGTGCCAGCAGTCCTCGCACTAGCGGGATCACAGATACGCAGTATTTT. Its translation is CASSPRTSGITDTQYF.

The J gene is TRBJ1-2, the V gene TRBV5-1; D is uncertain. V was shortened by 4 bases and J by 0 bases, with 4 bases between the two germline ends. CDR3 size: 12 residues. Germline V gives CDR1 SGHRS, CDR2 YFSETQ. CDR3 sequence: CASSPANYGYTF. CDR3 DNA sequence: TGCGCCAGCAGCCCCGCTAACTATGGCTACACCTTC.

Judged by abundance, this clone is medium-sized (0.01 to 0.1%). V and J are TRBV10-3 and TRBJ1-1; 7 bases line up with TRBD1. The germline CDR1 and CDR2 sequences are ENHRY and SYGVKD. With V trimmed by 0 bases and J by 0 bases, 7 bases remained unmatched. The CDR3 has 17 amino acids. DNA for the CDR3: TGTGCCATCAGTGAGTCGACGAGGGGACAGATGAACACTGAAGCTTTCTTT. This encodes CAISESTRGQMNTEAFF.

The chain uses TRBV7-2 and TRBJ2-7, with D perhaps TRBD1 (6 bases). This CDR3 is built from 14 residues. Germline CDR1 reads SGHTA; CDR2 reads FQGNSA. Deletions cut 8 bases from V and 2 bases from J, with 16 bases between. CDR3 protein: CASGQGGKTYEQYF. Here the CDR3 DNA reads TGTGCCAGCGGCCAAGGGGGAAAGACCTACGAGCAGTACTTC. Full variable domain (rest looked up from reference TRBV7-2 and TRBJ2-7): GAGVSQSPSNKVTEKGKDVELRCDPISGHTALYWYRQSLGQGLEFLIYFQGNSAPDKSGLPSDRFSAERTGGSVSTLTIQRTQQEDSAVYLCASGQGGKTYEQYFGPGTRLTVT.

The CDR3 DNA is TGCGCCAGCAGGGGAGGTGACTATGGCTACACCTTC. This gives the protein CASRGGDYGYTF. The gene calls are TRBV5-1 and TRBJ1-2, with D hard to call. V was cut by 5 bases and J by 3 bases, with 8 bases left in between. Per germline, CDR1 SGHRS and CDR2 YFSETQ. CDR3 length equals 12 residues.

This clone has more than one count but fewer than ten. The CDR3 DNA reads TGTGCCACCCTCCCCGACAGGCGCAAAAACATTCAGTACTTC. Its protein product is CATLPDRRKNIQYF. The chain joins TRBV28 to TRBJ2-4, with a possible D match to TRBD1 (6 bases). The ends were cut back, 10 bases at V and 3 bases at J, with 16 bases in the middle. The CDR3 covers 14 residues. From germline, CDR1 is MDHEN and CDR2 SYDVKM.

The CDR3 is CASSLAPPGFYEQYF. Written as DNA, the CDR3 is TGTGCCAGCAGCTTAGCCCCTCCGGGGTTTTACGAGCAGTACTTC. This chain connects TRBV11-2 to TRBJ2-7; tentatively, D is TRBD2 (5 bases). The CDR3 is made up of 15 amino acids. Germline V gives CDR1 SGHAT, CDR2 FQNNGV. The V and J ends lost 1 base and 4 bases respectively, with 14 bases between them.